The 24 T cell receptor beta chains below were found in one sample sequenced in a study of CD8+CD57+ T cells in acquired aplastic anemia. For sequencing, patients were chosen who had shown expansion of CD8+CD57+ cells by flow cytometry. Investigators profiled TCR beta VDJ and CDR3 from genomic DNA template. Via MiXCR, TCRdb re-called the reads, giving one row per CDR3 protein. The table has over 250,000 distinct CDR3 sequences, 50% to 65% seen once. The sequenced material came from sorted CD4+, CD8+, or CD8+CD57+ T cells (not recorded which) from PBMCs. The receptors stem from a human donor with aplastic anemia.

V gene TRBV9 combines with J gene TRBJ1-6; D gene unclear. CDR3 length equals 15 residues. Germline-derived CDR1 and CDR2 are SGDLS and YYNGEE. Trimming took 4 bases from V and 7 from J, leaving 15 bases between them. CDR3 in amino acids: CASSLKSGGNSPLHF. The CDR3 DNA reads as TGTGCCAGCAGCTTAAAGTCTGGAGGCAATTCACCCCTCCACTTT.

This clonotype has ten or more counts. Here the CDR3 DNA reads TGTGCCAGCTCACCACAGGCGGGTATTGAGCAGTTCTTC. It codes for CASSPQAGIEQFF. The chain is built from TRBV18 and TRBJ2-1; perhaps TRBD2 as D (5 bases). Looked up from germline, CDR1 is KGHSH and CDR2 is LQKENI. The CDR3 runs to 13 residues. The ends were cut back, 1 base at V and 9 bases at J, with 10 bases in the middle.

As for this clonotype: Relative to the germline gene, one junction end is altered; a read error may explain this. CDR3 sequence (DNA): TGTGCCAGCAGTGGGGGGACAGGCGGCTCCTATAACTCACCCCTCCACTTT. Translation: CASSGGTGGSYNSPLHF. V is TRBV7-9 and J is TRBJ1-6; 8 bases are shared with TRBD1. CDR3 size: 17 residues. Germline CDR1 and CDR2: SEHNR and FQNEAQ (reference sequence).

The V and J genes are TRBV5-1 and TRBJ2-1; TRBD2 agrees at 8 bases. The CDR3 has 16 amino acids. CDR1 and CDR2 (germline): SGHRS, YFSETQ. V dropped 6 bases and J dropped 5; count of bases not matched to a gene: 13. CDR3 nucleotides: TGCGCCAGCACCGTCTTGGCGGGAGGAGCCCACAATGAGCAGTTCTTC. As protein: CASTVLAGGAHNEQFF.

In this sample, this clonotype turned up a few times. The genes are TRBV5-1 and TRBJ2-7; D gene unclear. With 0 bases removed from V and 2 bases from J, the gap between germline ends came to 9 bases. The CDR3 spans 14 residues. Germline loops: CDR1 SGHRS, CDR2 YFSETQ. The CDR3 DNA reads TGCGCCAGCAGCTTGGCTGGCGGAACCTACGAGCAGTACTTC. Protein product: CASSLAGGTYEQYF.

The rearrangement uses TRBV2 and TRBJ1-6, with TRBD1 matching over 7 bases. Germline CDR1 is SNHLY and CDR2 is FYNNEI. This CDR3 is 15 amino acids long. Trimming at V came to 5 bases and at J to 1 base, leaving 2 bases not matched to a gene. The DNA of the CDR3 is TGTGCCAGCAGTCGGGACAGATCCTATAATTCACCCCTCCACTTT. This codes for CASSRDRSYNSPLHF.

The chain combines TRBV9 with TRBJ2-3, with D unresolved. Trimming removed 0 bases at V and 3 bases at J, with 14 bases between. Germline CDR1 reads SGDLS; CDR2 reads YYNGEE. The CDR3 extends over 16 amino acids. Written as DNA, the CDR3 is TGTGCCAGCAGCGTAGGGTTGGCGGTTCGTACAGATACGCAGTATTTT. Its translation: CASSVGLAVRTDTQYF.

The rearrangement links TRBV20-1 to TRBJ2-5; D may be TRBD2 (6 bases). CDR3 length: 11 amino acids. The germline V gene has CDR1 DFQATT and CDR2 SNEGSKA (reference sequence). V was cut by 7 bases and J by 5 bases, with 11 bases left in between. This CDR3 is CSGRGRETQYF. CDR3 DNA sequence: TGCAGTGGGCGGGGTCGGGAGACCCAGTACTTC.

The chain uses TRBV24-1 and TRBJ2-3, with D unclear. Germline V gene sequence: CDR1 KGHDR, CDR2 SFDVKD. CDR3 length: 11 amino acids. V was clipped by 9 bases and J by 5 bases, with 8 bases between them. The CDR3 DNA reads TGTGCCACCGAAGGTGGAGATACGCAGTATTTT. This translates into CATEGGDTQYF.

The rearrangement uses TRBV20-1 and TRBJ1-1; D call uncertain. Trimming left V 6 bases short and J 1 base short, with 9 bases between. The CDR3 has 12 residues. Germline V gives CDR1 DFQATT, CDR2 SNEGSKA (reference sequence). This chain's CDR3 is CSALHPNTEAFF. CDR3 coding DNA: TGCAGTGCCTTACACCCGAACACTGAAGCTTTCTTT.

This clonotype appeared many times. V gene TRBV3-1 combines with J gene TRBJ2-7; 9 nucleotides match TRBD2. The junction had 1 base not matched to a gene; V was cut back by 1 base and J by 3 bases. Germline V gene sequence: CDR1 LGHDT, CDR2 YNNKEL (reference sequence). This CDR3 spans 14 amino acids. CDR3 coding DNA: TGTGCCAGCAGCCAAGTAGCGGGAGTCTACGAGCAGTACTTC. Protein product: CASSQVAGVYEQYF.

In this sample, this clonotype turned up many times. The CDR3 sequence: CASSFSMLGAGYTF. The CDR3 DNA reads as TGTGCCAGCAGTTTCTCTATGCTGGGGGCTGGCTACACCTTC. The gene calls are TRBV2 and TRBJ1-2, with D maybe TRBD1 (6 bases). The CDR3 has 14 residues. The V end lost 5 bases, the J end lost 7 bases, and 17 bases lay between the germline ends. Germline CDR1 and CDR2: SNHLY and FYNNEI.

V gene TRBV20-1 combines with J gene TRBJ2-5, with D possibly TRBD2 on 5 matching bases. Germline V gives CDR1 DFQATT, CDR2 SNEGSKA (reference sequence). There are 14 residues in the CDR3. The V and J ends lost 1 base and 4 bases respectively, with 13 bases between them. The CDR3 sequence is CSARGLGVGETQYF. In DNA, the CDR3 is TGCAGTGCTAGAGGCCTCGGGGTGGGAGAGACCCAGTACTTC.

This clonotype was observed many times. The J gene is TRBJ2-7, the V gene TRBV20-1, with 8 bases matching TRBD2. The J segment lost 0 bases and the V segment lost 3 bases, leaving 4 bases of the junction unmatched. CDR3 length: 14 residues. Germline values: CDR1 DFQATT, CDR2 SNEGSKA (reference sequence). The CDR3 spells CSASGREGSYEQYF. The CDR3 nucleotides are TGCAGTGCTAGCGGGAGGGAGGGCTCCTACGAGCAGTACTTC.

This clonotype was found a few times. The rearrangement links TRBV10-3 to TRBJ2-1; no definite D call. V was clipped by 3 bases and J by 4 bases, with 16 bases between them. Germline loops: CDR1 ENHRY, CDR2 SYGVKD. CDR3 length: 16 residues. CDR3 residues: CAISDAVPTGYNEQFF. The DNA for the CDR3 is TGTGCCATCAGTGATGCGGTCCCGACCGGGTACAATGAGCAGTTCTTC.

The genes are TRBV9 and TRBJ1-1, with D possibly matching TRBD1 (5 bases). Germline V gene sequence: CDR1 SGDLS, CDR2 YYNGEE. The V end was cut by 4 bases, the J end by 8 bases, with 18 bases between. This CDR3 is 14 amino acids long. DNA for the CDR3: TGTGCCAGCAGCCAAGATGGCCACCGGGACGAAGCTTTCTTT. This gives the protein CASSQDGHRDEAFF. Looking up the rest from reference TRBV9 and TRBJ1-1 gives the full variable domain: DSGVTQTPKHLITATGQRVTLRCSPRSGDLSVYWYQQSLDQGLQFLIQYYNGEERAKGNILERFSAQQFPDLHSELNLSSLELGDSALYFCASSQDGHRDEAFFGQGTRLTVV.

V gene TRBV20-1 combines with J gene TRBJ2-7; D remains unclear. Trimming shortened V by 1 base and J by 3 bases, and 19 bases separated the two germline ends. The germline V gene has CDR1 DFQATT and CDR2 SNEGSKA (reference sequence). This CDR3 spans 16 amino acids. The CDR3 loop reads CSARGSLRPSNYEQYF. The DNA of the CDR3 is TGCAGTGCTAGAGGGTCCCTACGGCCATCAAACTACGAGCAGTACTTC.

The V call is TRBV4-3, the J call TRBJ1-6, with a tentative D call TRBD1 (6 bases). V shed 2 bases and J shed 9 bases, with 17 bases lying between them. Germline loops: CDR1 LGHNA, CDR2 YSLEER. The length of the CDR3 is 16 residues. The CDR3 region is CASSQLASQGRSPLHF. As DNA, the CDR3 is TGCGCCAGCAGCCAACTAGCGTCACAGGGACGTTCACCCCTCCACTTT.

The chain has TRBV10-1 and TRBJ1-3; TRBD1 might be the D (5 bases). Per the germline V gene, CDR1 is WNHNN and CDR2 is SYGVQD (reference sequence). This CDR3 is 11 amino acids long. DNA of the CDR3: TGCGCGTCAGGGTATGGAAACACCATATATTTT. Protein sequence: CASGYGNTIYF.

The rearrangement joins TRBV7-2 to TRBJ1-2; weak D call: TRBD1 (6 bases). This CDR3 has 15 amino acids. Trimming removed 5 bases from V and 2 bases from J, with 15 bases in between. CDR1 and CDR2 (germline): SGHTA, FQGNSA. The CDR3 sequence: CASSRGGGSNYGYTF. Here the CDR3 DNA reads TGTGCCAGCAGCCGAGGAGGGGGGTCGAACTATGGCTACACCTTC.

Many counts were recorded for this clonotype. The rearrangement links TRBV19 to TRBJ1-5; 8 nucleotides match TRBD1. The CDR3 extends over 13 amino acids. Unmatched junction bases numbered 5, after V lost 7 bases and J lost 6 bases. Germline CDR1 and CDR2: LNHDA and SQIVND (reference sequence). In DNA form, the CDR3 reads TGTGCCAGTAAAGGACAGGGCGGTCAGCCCCAGCATTTT. The encoded protein is CASKGQGGQPQHF.

The V call is TRBV4-1, the J call TRBJ2-7; 7 positions match TRBD2. Germline CDR1 MGHRA, CDR2 YSYEKL. The CDR3 is made up of 15 amino acids. Trimming at V came to 0 bases and at J to 2 bases, leaving 4 bases not matched to a gene. The CDR3 DNA follows: TGCGCCAGCAGCCAAGAAGGAGGGAGGGCCTACGAGCAGTACTTC. Translation: CASSQEGGRAYEQYF.

In its sample, this clonotype was seen many times. The rearrangement uses TRBV6-2 or TRBV6-3 and TRBJ2-2; D is ambiguous. Deletions cut 3 bases from V and 6 bases from J, with 8 bases between. The CDR3 contains 13 residues. The germline V gene has CDR1 MNHEY and CDR2 SVGEGT. The CDR3 reads CASSYIRAGELFF. The CDR3 DNA sequence: TGTGCCAGCAGTTATATCCGGGCCGGGGAGCTGTTTTTT.

The chain joins TRBV15 to TRBJ2-7, with D tentatively TRBD2 (5 bases). Germline values: CDR1 LNHNV, CDR2 YYDKDF (reference sequence). The CDR3 runs to 15 residues. Trimming removed 0 bases at V and 0 bases at J, with 9 bases between. The DNA of the CDR3 is TGTGCCACCAGCAGAGACGGAGGCCTCTCCTACGAGCAGTACTTC. This sequence encodes CATSRDGGLSYEQYF.